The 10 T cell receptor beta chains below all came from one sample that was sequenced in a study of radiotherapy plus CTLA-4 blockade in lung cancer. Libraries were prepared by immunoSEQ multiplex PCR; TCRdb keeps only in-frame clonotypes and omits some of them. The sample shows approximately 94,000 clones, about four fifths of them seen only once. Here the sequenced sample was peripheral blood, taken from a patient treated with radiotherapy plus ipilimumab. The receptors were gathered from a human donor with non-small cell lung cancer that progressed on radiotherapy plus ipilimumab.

The CDR3 DNA follows: TGCGCCAGCAGCCCCCGGCGCGGCAATCAGCCCCAGCATTTT. Its translation: CASSPRRGNQPQHF. The V gene is TRBV4-1, the J gene TRBJ1-5; D ambiguous. Trimming pared 4 bases from V and 2 bases from J, leaving 9 bases between. Germline V gives CDR1 MGHRA, CDR2 YSYEKL. CDR3 length: 14 residues.

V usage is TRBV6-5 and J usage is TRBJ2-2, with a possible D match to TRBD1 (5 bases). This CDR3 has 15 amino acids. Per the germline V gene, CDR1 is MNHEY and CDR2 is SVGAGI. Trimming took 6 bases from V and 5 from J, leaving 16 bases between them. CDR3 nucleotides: TGTGCCAGCAGCCCTGACAGTAGGGATACCGGGGAGCTGTTTTTT. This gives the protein CASSPDSRDTGELFF.

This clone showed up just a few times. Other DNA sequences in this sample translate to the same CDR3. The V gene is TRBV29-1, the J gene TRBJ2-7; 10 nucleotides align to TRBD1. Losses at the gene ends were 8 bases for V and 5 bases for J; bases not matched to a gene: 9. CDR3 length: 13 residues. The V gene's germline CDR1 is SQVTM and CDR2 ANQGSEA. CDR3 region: CSTSGTGANEQYF. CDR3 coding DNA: TGCAGCACATCCGGGACAGGGGCGAACGAGCAGTACTTC.

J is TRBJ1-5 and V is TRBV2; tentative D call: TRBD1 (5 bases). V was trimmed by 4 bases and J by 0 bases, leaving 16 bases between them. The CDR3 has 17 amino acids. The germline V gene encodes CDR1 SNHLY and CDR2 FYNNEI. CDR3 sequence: CASSGGFGGYSNQPQHF. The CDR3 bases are TGTGCCAGCAGTGGGGGTTTCGGGGGGTATAGCAATCAGCCCCAGCATTTT.

The CDR3 region is CASTQHRSRGTSGNEKLFF. The CDR3 nucleotides are TGTGCCAGTACCCAACATAGGTCCCGGGGTACTTCGGGGAATGAAAAACTGTTTTTT. The chain employs TRBV19 and TRBJ1-4; D unclear. The CDR3 extends over 19 amino acids. CDR1 and CDR2 (germline): LNHDA, SQIVND (reference sequence). Deletions cut 7 bases from V and 5 bases from J, with 29 bases between.

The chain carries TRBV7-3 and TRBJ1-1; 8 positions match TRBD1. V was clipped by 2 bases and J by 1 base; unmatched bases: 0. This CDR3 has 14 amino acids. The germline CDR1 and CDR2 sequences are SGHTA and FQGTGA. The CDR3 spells CASSLQGANTEAFF. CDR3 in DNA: TGTGCCAGCAGCTTACAGGGGGCGAACACTGAAGCTTTCTTT.

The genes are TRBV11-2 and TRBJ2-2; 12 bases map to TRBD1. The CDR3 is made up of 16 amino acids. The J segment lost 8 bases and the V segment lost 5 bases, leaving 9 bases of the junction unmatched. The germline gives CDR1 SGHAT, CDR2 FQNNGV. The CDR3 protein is CASSRAGQGALGELFF. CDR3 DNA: TGTGCCAGCAGCAGGGCGGGACAGGGGGCTTTGGGGGAGCTGTTTTTT.

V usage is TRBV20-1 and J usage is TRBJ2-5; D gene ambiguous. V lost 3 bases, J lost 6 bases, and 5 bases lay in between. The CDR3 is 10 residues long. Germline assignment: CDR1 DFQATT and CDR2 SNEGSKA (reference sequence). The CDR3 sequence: CSASFQTQYF. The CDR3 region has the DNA TGCAGTGCTAGTTTCCAGACCCAGTACTTC.

The CDR3 loop reads CASSLSVGGEIDYGYTF. CDR3 sequence (DNA): TGTGCCAGCAGCTTATCAGTAGGGGGCGAAATAGACTATGGCTACACCTTC. This sequence joins TRBV11-2 and TRBJ1-2, with 7 bases lining up with TRBD1. Germline-derived CDR1 and CDR2 are SGHAT and FQNNGV. V lost 2 bases and J lost 3; bases outside the gene matches: 12. The CDR3 loop spans 17 amino acids. Based on the CDR3 plus reference TRBV11-2 and TRBJ1-2, the full variable domain is EAGVAQSPRYKIIEKRQSVAFWCNPISGHATLYWYQQILGQGPKLLIQFQNNGVVDDSQLPKDRFSAERLKGVDSTLKIQPAKLEDSAVYLCASSLSVGGEIDYGYTFGSGTRLTVV.

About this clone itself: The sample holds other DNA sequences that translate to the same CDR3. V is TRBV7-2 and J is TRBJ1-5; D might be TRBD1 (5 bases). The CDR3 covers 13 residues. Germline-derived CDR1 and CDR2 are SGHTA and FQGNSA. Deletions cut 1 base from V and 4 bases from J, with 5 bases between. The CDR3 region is CASSLGQNQPQHF. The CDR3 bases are TGTGCCAGCAGCTTAGGACAGAATCAGCCCCAGCATTTT.